The clone carrying this T cell receptor (beta chain) has a single count. Germline-derived CDR1 and CDR2 are GTSNPN and SVGIG (reference sequence). V shed 5 bases, J shed 4 bases, and the junction held 11 bases outside the gene matches. This CDR3 is 17 amino acids long. This record belongs to a study of blood T cell repertoires in COVID-19. Background on the study: Whether acute or convalescent, the COVID-19 samples came from the United States, Italy and Spain. From T cells, B-cell-depleted T cells, or PBMCs came the material, which was cDNA or gDNA.

Original processing notes: From reference gene primer amplification, estimates of nucleated cell counts were derived. TCRdb's table, derived via immunoSEQ multiplex PCR, lists solely in-frame clones and lacks some. Clone size and the V and J calls come from that table; the DNA yielded D and trimming. The table lists roughly 190,000 clones, about 89% of them singletons. The chain uses TRBV30 and TRBJ2-1; 13 nucleotides align to TRBD2. Sequences were obtained from PBMCs or T cells enriched from blood (not recorded which). This clonotype originated in a woman younger than 35 who had recovered from COVID-19. The CDR3 sequence: CAWALGLAGLTYNEQFF. In DNA form, the CDR3 reads TGTGCCTGGGCGCTGGGACTAGCGGGACTCACATACAATGAGCAGTTCTTC.